Below, one T cell receptor beta chain is given with its context. The antigen remains unidentified. This record belongs to a study of cytomegalovirus exposure and HLA in healthy donors. Study details: The approximately 110 validation repertoires used a platform that matched the one used for the approximately 620 first-cohort repertoires, as a later analysis reported.

General study findings and limits: Listed as cytomegalovirus-associated were 150 or so TCR beta chains. The tendency of first-cohort TCR clusters to co-occur in the roughly 120 validation repertoires was the finding of a later analysis. High specificity and sensitivity for cytomegalovirus status were reported for the classifier.

V lost 7 bases to trimming and J lost 6 bases; unmatched junction nucleotides: 8. The germline V gene has CDR1 SNHLY and CDR2 FYNNEI. The CDR3 runs 13 residues. Some clones are missing from TCRdb's copy, which holds only in-frame ones; the method was immunoSEQ multiplex PCR. The sample lists 100,000 or so clones; less than 95% were seen once. This sequence was found in a woman aged 18-29 years in good health and CMV-seronegative. V gene TRBV2 combines with J gene TRBJ2-7; 8 nucleotides line up with TRBD2. What was sequenced was PBMCs. In DNA form, the CDR3 reads TGTGCCAGCATGAAGCGGGAGACCAGCGAGCAGTACTTC. Encoded protein: CASMKRETSEQYF.